This section outlines one TCR beta chain sequence together with its context. Its antigen is not known. Sequenced with the Oncomine TCR Beta short-read assay was DNA taken from cultured CD4+ T cells. One entry per CDR3 protein, called by TCRdb with MiXCR from the PCR reads. The data show fewer than 20,000 distinct CDR3 sequences, 47% seen once. This sample is part of a study of vaccination and CD4 T cells after COVID-19. The treatment denotes: approximately 11-day PBMC culture with coronavirus spike peptide pools or control peptides (ViraFEST assay). The CDR3 contains 15 residues. In germline, CDR1 is SQVTM, CDR2 ANQGSEA. V shed 0 bases, J shed 6 bases, and the junction held 3 bases outside the gene matches.

The sample was CD4+ T cells from blood, cultured in vitro, taken before SARS-CoV-2 vaccination. The chain combines TRBV29-1 with TRBJ2-2, with 11 bases identical to TRBD1. This TCR came from a human donor who had recovered from COVID-19. CDR3 residues: CSVEDAGQGAGELFF. The CDR3 coding sequence is TGCAGCGTTGAAGATGCGGGACAGGGGGCCGGGGAGCTGTTTTTT.